Presented here are 7 T cell receptor beta chains from one specimen sequenced in a study of identical twins. TCRdb fed the 5' RACE reads into MiXCR, producing one record per CDR3 protein. There are fewer than 500,000 distinct CDR3 sequences in the sample; 24% occur only once, and 2.9% lies in the top ten. These data were also reused for a study on T cells expressing NK-cell markers.

The sequencing sample was made of CD4+ T cells sorted from blood. These receptors were obtained from a woman between 18 and 29 years old in good health.

This clonotype came up a few times. The chain carries TRBV20-1 and TRBJ2-7, with TRBD2 matching over 10 bases. Germline V lookup: CDR1 DFQATT, CDR2 SNEGSKA (reference sequence). Germline trimming cut 5 bases from V and 3 bases from J; bases unmatched to any gene: 10. This CDR3 has 15 amino acids. As DNA, the CDR3 is TGCAGTGCTCCCGATAGATCTAGCGGGGGCTACGAGCAGTACTTC. It is translated as CSAPDRSSGGYEQYF.

V usage is TRBV10-1 and J usage is TRBJ2-4; no firm D call. Germline CDR1 WNHNN, CDR2 SYGVQD (reference sequence). V was trimmed by 6 bases and J by 0 bases, leaving 9 bases between them. The CDR3 spans 14 residues. The CDR3 region is CASSHSRAKNIQYF. The CDR3 nucleotides read TGCGCCAGCAGCCATAGTAGAGCCAAAAACATTCAGTACTTC.

This clonotype was counted a few times. V is TRBV7-2 and J is TRBJ2-5, with D tentatively TRBD1 (5 bases). V lost 0 bases and J lost 3, with 11 bases in between. This CDR3 has 15 residues. Germline CDR1 reads SGHTA; CDR2 reads FQGNSA. DNA for the CDR3: TGTGCCAGCAGCTTAGCGCCACAGGCAGAAGAGACCCAGTACTTC. Encoded protein: CASSLAPQAEETQYF.

There are a few counts of this clonotype. The V call is TRBV5-1, the J call TRBJ2-1; D remains ambiguous. Germline-derived CDR1 and CDR2 are SGHRS and YFSETQ. The CDR3 length is 15 residues. V was clipped by 0 bases and J by 0 bases, with 7 bases between them. The CDR3 reads CASSLVRSSYNEQFF. In DNA, the CDR3 is TGCGCCAGCAGCTTGGTACGGAGCTCCTACAATGAGCAGTTCTTC. Full variable domain (rest looked up from reference TRBV5-1 and TRBJ2-1): KAGVTQTPRYLIKTRGQQVTLSCSPISGHRSVSWYQQTPGQGLQFLFEYFSETQRNKGNFPGRFSGRQFSNSRSEMNVSTLELGDSALYLCASSLVRSSYNEQFFGPGTRLTVL.

The genes are TRBV20-1 and TRBJ2-1, with 7 positions matching TRBD2. The germline V gene has CDR1 DFQATT and CDR2 SNEGSKA (reference sequence). The CDR3 length is 12 residues. The trim removed 6 bases at V and 9 bases at J, leaving 8 bases unmatched. This CDR3 is CSAAGGGGEQFF. The CDR3 DNA sequence: TGCAGTGCCGCGGGCGGGGGAGGTGAGCAGTTCTTC.

This clonotype was detected a few times. The chain recombines TRBV6-5 with TRBJ2-7, with 7 bases fitting TRBD2. Germline V CDR1 and CDR2: MNHEY, SVGAGI. The trim removed 0 bases at V and 6 bases at J, leaving 17 bases unmatched. The CDR3 contains 18 residues. CDR3 sequence: CASSYSGLRVAGVPEQYF. The CDR3 bases are TGTGCCAGCAGTTACTCTGGCCTCCGCGTCGCGGGAGTTCCCGAGCAGTACTTC.

V is TRBV6-5 and J is TRBJ2-7; D remains ambiguous. Looked up from germline, CDR1 is MNHEY and CDR2 is SVGAGI. The CDR3 length is 13 residues. The V gene lost 0 bases and the J gene lost 6 bases, with 9 bases spanning the gap. The CDR3 sequence: CASSYSAYGEQYF. For the CDR3, the DNA is TGTGCCAGCAGTTACTCCGCGTACGGCGAGCAGTACTTC.